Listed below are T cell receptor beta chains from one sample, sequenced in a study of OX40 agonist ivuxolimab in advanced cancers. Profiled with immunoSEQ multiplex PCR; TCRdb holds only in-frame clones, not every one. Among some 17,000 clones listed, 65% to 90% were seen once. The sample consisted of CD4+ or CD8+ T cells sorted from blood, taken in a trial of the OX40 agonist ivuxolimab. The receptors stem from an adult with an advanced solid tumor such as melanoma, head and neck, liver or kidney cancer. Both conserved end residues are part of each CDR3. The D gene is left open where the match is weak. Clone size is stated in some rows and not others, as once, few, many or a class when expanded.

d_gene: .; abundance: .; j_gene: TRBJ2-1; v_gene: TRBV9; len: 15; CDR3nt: TGTGCCAGCAGCGCCCAGGCTGACTACTACAATGAGCAGTTCTTC; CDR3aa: CASSAQADYYNEQFF
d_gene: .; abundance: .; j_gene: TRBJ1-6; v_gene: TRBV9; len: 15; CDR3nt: TGTGCCAGCAGCGAGCAGGAGTTGGGTAATTCACCCCTCCACTTT; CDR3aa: CASSEQELGNSPLHF
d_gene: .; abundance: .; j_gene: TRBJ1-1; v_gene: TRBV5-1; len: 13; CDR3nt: TGCGCCAGCAGCTTGGATGGGGACACTGAAGCTTTCTTT; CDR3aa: CASSLDGDTEAFF
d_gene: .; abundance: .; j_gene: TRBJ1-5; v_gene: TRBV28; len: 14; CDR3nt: TGTGCCAGCAGTTCACCGACCGGGAGTCGGCCCCAGCATTTT; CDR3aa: CASSSPTGSRPQHF
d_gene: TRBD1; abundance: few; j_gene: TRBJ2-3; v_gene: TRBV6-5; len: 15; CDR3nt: TGTGCCAGCAGTTCATTAACAGGGGGAGCCGATACGCAGTATTTT; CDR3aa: CASSSLTGGADTQYF
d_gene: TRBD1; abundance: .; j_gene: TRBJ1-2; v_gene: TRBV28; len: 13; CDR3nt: TGTGCCAGCAGCCGTCAACAGGGGAATGGCTACACCTTC; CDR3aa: CASSRQQGNGYTF
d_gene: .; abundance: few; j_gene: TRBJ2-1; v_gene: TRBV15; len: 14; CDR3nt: TGTGCCACCAGCAGCTTATCTACCTACAATGAGCAGTTCTTC; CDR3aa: CATSSLSTYNEQFF
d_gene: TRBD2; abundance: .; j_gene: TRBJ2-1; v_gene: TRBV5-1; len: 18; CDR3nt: TGCGCCAGCAGCTTTCAAATATGGACTAGCGGGGCCAACAATGAGCAGTTCTTC; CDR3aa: CASSFQIWTSGANNEQFF
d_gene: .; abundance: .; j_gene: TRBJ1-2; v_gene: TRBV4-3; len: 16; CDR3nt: TGCGCCAGCAGCCAAGATCGGGGCAGATTGAACTATGGCTACACCTTC; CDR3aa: CASSQDRGRLNYGYTF
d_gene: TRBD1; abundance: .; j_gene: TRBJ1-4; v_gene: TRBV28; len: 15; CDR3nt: TGTGCCAGCAGTCAGGGGGGACAGATTAATGAAAAACTGTTTTTT; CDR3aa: CASSQGGQINEKLFF
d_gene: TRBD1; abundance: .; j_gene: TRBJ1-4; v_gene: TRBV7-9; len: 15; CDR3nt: TGTGCCAGCAGCTCAAGACAGGGAACTAATGAAAAACTGTTTTTT; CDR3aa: CASSSRQGTNEKLFF
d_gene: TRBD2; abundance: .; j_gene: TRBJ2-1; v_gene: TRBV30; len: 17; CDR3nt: TGTGCCTGGAAGCCACGTGGCATGGTAGCGGGTGCCAATGAGCAGTTCTTC; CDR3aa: CAWKPRGMVAGANEQFF
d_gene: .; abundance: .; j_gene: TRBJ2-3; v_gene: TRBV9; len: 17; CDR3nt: TGTGCCAGCAGCGTAGGAAATAGCGGACGTCCCCCAGATACGCAGTATTTT; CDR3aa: CASSVGNSGRPPDTQYF
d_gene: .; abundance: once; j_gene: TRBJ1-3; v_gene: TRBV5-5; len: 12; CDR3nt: TGTGCCAGCAGCTTGGGGGGAAACACCATATATTTT; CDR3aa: CASSLGGNTIYF
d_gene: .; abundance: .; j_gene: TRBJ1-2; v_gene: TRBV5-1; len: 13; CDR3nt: TGCGCCAGCAGCTTGGCCGGGAACTATGGCTACACCTTC; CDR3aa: CASSLAGNYGYTF
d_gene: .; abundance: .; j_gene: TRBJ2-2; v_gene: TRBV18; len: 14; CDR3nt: TGTGCCAGCTCAAAGGAGTCGAACACCGGGGAGCTGTTTTTT; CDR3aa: CASSKESNTGELFF
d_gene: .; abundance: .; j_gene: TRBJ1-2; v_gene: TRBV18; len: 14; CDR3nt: TGTGCCAGCTCACCACAGGACACAAACTATGGCTACACCTTC; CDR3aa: CASSPQDTNYGYTF
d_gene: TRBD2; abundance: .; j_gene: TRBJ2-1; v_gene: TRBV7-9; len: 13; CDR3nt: TGTGCCAGCAGCTTATCGGGGGGGAATGAGCAGTTCTTC; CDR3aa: CASSLSGGNEQFF
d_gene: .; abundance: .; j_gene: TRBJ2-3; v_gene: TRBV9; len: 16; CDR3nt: TGTGCCAGCAGCGTAGAAAGGGGCCATAGCACAGATACGCAGTATTTT; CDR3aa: CASSVERGHSTDTQYF
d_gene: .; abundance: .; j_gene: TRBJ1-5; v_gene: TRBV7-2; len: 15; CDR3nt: TGTGCCAGCAGCCCTCGTGGACTCAGCAATCAGCCCCAGCATTTT; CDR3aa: CASSPRGLSNQPQHF
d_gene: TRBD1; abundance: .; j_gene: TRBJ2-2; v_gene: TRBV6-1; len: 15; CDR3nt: TGTGCCAGCGTTTGGACAGGGAGGAGCACCGGGGAGCTGTTTTTT; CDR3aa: CASVWTGRSTGELFF
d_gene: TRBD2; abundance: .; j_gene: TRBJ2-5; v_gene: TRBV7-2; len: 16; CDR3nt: TGTGCCAGCAGCTTATTTGCGGGGGGGTTTCAAGAGACCCAGTACTTC; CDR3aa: CASSLFAGGFQETQYF
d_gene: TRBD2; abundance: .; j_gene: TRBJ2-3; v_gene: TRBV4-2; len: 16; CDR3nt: TGTGCCAGCAGCCAAGAAGGCGGGAGCGGGACAGATACGCAGTATTTT; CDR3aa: CASSQEGGSGTDTQYF
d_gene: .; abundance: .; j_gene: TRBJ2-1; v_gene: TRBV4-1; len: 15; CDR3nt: TGCGCCAGCAGCCAAGTCGCCGGAGCCTACAATGAGCAGTTCTTC; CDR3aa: CASSQVAGAYNEQFF
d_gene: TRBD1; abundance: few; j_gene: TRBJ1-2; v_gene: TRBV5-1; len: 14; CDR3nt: TGCGCCAGCAGCCCGGACAGGGGAAACTATGGCTACACCTTC; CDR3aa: CASSPDRGNYGYTF
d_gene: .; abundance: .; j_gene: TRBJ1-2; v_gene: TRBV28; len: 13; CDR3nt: TGTGCCAGCAGTTTCCGGACGAAGGATGGCTACACCTTC; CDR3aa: CASSFRTKDGYTF
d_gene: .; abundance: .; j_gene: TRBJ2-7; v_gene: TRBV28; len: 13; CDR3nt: TGTGCCAGCAGTTACCCGATGGTTTACGAGCAGTACTTC; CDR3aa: CASSYPMVYEQYF
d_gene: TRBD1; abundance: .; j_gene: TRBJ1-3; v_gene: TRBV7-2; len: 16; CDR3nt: TGTGCCAGCAGCTTAGCTGTAGGGACAGCTGGAAACACCATATATTTT; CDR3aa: CASSLAVGTAGNTIYF
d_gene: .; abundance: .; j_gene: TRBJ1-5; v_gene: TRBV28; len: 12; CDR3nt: TGTGCCAGCAGTTTACCGAATCAGCCCCAGCATTTT; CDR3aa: CASSLPNQPQHF
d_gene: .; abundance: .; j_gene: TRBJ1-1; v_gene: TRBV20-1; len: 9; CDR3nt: TGCAGTCCGTTGGATGAAGCTTTCTTT; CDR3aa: CSPLDEAFF
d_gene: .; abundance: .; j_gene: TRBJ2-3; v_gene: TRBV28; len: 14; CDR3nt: TGTGCCAGCAGTCATCCGCTCACTGGAGATACGCAGTATTTT; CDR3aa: CASSHPLTGDTQYF
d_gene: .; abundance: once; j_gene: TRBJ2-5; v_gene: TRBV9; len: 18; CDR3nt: TGTGCCAGCAGCAAGGGTGGAGGTCGAGCGGGCCTTCAAGAGACCCAGTACTTC; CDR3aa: CASSKGGGRAGLQETQYF
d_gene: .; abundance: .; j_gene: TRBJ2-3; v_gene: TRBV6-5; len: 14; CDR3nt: TGTGCCAGCAGCCTCCTAGTTGGCGGGGATACGCAGTATTTT; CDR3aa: CASSLLVGGDTQYF
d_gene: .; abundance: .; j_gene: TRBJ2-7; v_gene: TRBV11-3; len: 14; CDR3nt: TGTGCCAGCAGCCCAGGAGGGAGCTCCTACGAGCAGTACTTC; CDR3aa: CASSPGGSSYEQYF
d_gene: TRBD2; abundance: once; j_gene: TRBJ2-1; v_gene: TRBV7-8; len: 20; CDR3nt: TGTGCCAGCAGCTTCAGGCGGCTAGCGGGAGGGCCCAGCTCCTACAATGAGCAGTTCTTC; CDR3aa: CASSFRRLAGGPSSYNEQFF
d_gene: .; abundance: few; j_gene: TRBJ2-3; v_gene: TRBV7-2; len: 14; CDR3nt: TGTGCCAGCAGCTTAGGGGGGACGGGGGATACGCAGTATTTT; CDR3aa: CASSLGGTGDTQYF
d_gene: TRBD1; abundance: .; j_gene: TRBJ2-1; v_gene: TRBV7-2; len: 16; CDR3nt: TGTGCCAGCAGCTTAGTAGGGCAGGGGGCCCGCAATGAGCAGTTCTTC; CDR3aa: CASSLVGQGARNEQFF
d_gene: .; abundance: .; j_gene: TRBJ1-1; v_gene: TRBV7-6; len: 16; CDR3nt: TGTGCCAGCAGCTTAGTGGCAGGCACCCTGAACACTGAAGCTTTCTTT; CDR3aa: CASSLVAGTLNTEAFF
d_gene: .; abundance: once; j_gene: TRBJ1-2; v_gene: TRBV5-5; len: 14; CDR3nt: TGTGCCAGCAGCACGGAATTATATGGAGGGGGCTACACCTTC; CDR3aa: CASSTELYGGGYTF
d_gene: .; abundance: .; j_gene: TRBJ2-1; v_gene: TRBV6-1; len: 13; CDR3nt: TGTGCCAGCAGCGGGGTTACCTACAATGAGCAGTTCTTC; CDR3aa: CASSGVTYNEQFF
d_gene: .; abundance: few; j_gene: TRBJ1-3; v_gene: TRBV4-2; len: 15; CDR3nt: TGTGCCAGCAGCCCCCGGTCGGACTCTGGAAACACCATATATTTT; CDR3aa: CASSPRSDSGNTIYF
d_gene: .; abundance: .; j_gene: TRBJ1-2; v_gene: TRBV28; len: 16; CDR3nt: TGTGCCGGCAGTTTAAATCCCCCCGGTGGGGCCTATGGCTACACCTTC; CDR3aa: CAGSLNPPGGAYGYTF
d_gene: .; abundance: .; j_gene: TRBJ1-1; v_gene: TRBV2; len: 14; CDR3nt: TGTGCCAGCACATCCGGGCAGCTTAACACTGAAGCTTTCTTT; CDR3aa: CASTSGQLNTEAFF
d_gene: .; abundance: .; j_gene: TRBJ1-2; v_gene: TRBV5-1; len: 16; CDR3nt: TGCGCCAGCAGCTTGGCTTTCCAGGGTGATATCTATGGCTACACCTTC; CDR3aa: CASSLAFQGDIYGYTF
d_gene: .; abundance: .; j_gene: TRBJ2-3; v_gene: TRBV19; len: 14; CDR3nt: TGTGCCAGTAGTAGACGGTCTAGCACAGATACGCAGTATTTT; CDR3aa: CASSRRSSTDTQYF
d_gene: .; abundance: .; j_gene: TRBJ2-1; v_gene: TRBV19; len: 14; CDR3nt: TGTGCCAGTACCCCTAGCAATTTTAGGAATGAGCAGTTCTTC; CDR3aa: CASTPSNFRNEQFF
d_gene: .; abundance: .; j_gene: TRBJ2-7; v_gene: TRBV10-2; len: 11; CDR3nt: TGCGCCAGCAGTCACAACTACGAGCAGTACTTC; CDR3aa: CASSHNYEQYF
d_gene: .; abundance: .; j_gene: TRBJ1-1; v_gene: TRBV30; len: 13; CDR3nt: TGTGCCTGGAGTGTACGGGGGGTTACTGAAGCTTTCTTT; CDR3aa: CAWSVRGVTEAFF
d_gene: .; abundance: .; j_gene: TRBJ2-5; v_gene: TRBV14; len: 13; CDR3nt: TGTGCCAGCAGCCAAGCAGTAGTAGAGACCCAGTACTTC; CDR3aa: CASSQAVVETQYF
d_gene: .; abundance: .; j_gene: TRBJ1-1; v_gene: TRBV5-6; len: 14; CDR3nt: TGTGCCAGCAGCCCGGAGGGGCGGTACACTGAAGCTTTCTTT; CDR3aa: CASSPEGRYTEAFF
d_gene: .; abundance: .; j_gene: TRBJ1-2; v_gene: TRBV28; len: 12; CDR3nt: TGTGCCAGCAGTCATGGATCAGGAGGCTACACCTTC; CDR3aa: CASSHGSGGYTF
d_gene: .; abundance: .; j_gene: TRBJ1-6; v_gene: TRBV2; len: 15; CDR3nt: TGTGCCAGCAGCGGGGCTCGAGCTTACAATTCACCCCTCCACTTT; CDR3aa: CASSGARAYNSPLHF
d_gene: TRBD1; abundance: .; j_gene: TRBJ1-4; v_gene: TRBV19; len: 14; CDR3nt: TGTGCCAGTAGTGACACAGGGGGGTTTGAAAAACTGTTTTTT; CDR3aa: CASSDTGGFEKLFF
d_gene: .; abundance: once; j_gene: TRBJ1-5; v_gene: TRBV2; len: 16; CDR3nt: TGTGCCAGCAGGGGAATCGGGGCTGGGGGGAGTCAGCCCCAGCATTTT; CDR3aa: CASRGIGAGGSQPQHF
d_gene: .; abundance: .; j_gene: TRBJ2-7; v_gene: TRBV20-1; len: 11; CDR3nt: TGCAGTGCTGGGGCCGGCTACGAGCAGTACTTC; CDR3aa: CSAGAGYEQYF
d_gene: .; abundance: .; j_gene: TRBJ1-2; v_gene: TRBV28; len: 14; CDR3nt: TGTGCCAGCAGTTTATATAGTGAGAGCTATGGCTACACCTTC; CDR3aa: CASSLYSESYGYTF
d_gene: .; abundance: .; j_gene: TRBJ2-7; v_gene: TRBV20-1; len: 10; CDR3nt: TGCAGTGCGCAGTACTACGAGCAGTACTTC; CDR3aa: CSAQYYEQYF
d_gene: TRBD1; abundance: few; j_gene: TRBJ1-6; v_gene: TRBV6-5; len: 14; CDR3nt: TGTGCCAGCACCAGGGACAGGGGGAATTCACCCCTCCACTTT; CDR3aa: CASTRDRGNSPLHF
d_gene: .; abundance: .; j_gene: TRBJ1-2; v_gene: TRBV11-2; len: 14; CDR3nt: TGTGCCAGCAGCTTAGAGGTGGTATTGGCTGGCTACACCTTC; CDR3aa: CASSLEVVLAGYTF